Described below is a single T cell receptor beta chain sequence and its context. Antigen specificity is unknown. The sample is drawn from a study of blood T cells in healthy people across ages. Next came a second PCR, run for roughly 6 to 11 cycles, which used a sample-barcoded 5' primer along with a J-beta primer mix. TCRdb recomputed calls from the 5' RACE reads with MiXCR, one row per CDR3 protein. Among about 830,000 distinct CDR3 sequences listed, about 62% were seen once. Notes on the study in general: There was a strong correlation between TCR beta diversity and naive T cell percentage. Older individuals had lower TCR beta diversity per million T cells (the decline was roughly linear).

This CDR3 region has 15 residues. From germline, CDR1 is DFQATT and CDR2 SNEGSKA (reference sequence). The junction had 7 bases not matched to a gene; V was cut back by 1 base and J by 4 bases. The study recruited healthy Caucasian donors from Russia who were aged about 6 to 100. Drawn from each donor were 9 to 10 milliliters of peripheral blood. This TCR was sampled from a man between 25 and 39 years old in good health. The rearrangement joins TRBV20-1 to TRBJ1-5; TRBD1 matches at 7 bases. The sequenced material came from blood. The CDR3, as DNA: TGCAGTGCTAGAGCGGAGGGGGCCCATAATCAGCCCCAGCATTTT. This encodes CSARAEGAHNQPQHF.